These T cell receptor beta chains were read from a single sample in a study of Graves' ophthalmopathy and Graves' hyperthyroidism. TCRdb used MiXCR to reprocess the multiplex PCR reads, holding one entry per CDR3 protein. Here the sample spans approximately 540,000 distinct CDR3 sequences, 35% to 40% being singletons. Material: peripheral blood or thyroid tissue (not recorded which). The origin of the receptors is an adult man with Graves' hyperthyroidism. Each CDR3 is given with its conserved first and last residue. For some rows the clone size is stated as once, few or many, or as a class when expanded; others skip it.

TRBV2	TRBJ2-5	NA	CASRGAQLQETQYF
TRBV7-2	TRBJ2-2	NA	CASRRTGTGELFF
TRBV20-1	TRBJ2-3	few	CSAREPKTGQLTDTQYF
TRBV13	TRBJ2-3	NA	CASSTTASTDTQYF
TRBV29-1	TRBJ2-3	few	CSVEWYRGTDTQYF
TRBV5-1	TRBJ2-2	few	CASRFMGTTNTGELFF
TRBV24-1	TRBJ2-2	once	CASSLETSGSRRTGELFF
TRBV25-1	TRBJ2-5	many	CASSDGLVLGQETQYF
TRBV7-9	TRBJ2-5	many	CASSPLSGRAPGTQYF
TRBV2	TRBJ1-1	once	CASRPGSGNTEAFF
TRBV9	TRBJ1-5	NA	CASSPSGLNQSQHF
TRBV7-8	TRBJ1-1	many	CASSLADGTEAFF
TRBV15	TRBJ2-3	few	CATCTAGGSTDTQYF
TRBV25-1	TRBJ1-4	many	CASSEAAEKLFF
TRBV10-3	TRBJ1-2	NA	CAISYDRGDYTF
TRBV7-8	TRBJ1-2	many	CASSPTGRGGGYTF
TRBV2	TRBJ2-6	many	CASRRTEAPSGANVLTF
TRBV19	TRBJ1-2	many	CASRSGGHGYTF
TRBV4-1	TRBJ2-5	NA	CASSQEVPGRGEAQYF
TRBV14	TRBJ1-5	few	CASSQGQDSNQPQHF
TRBV7-8	TRBJ1-1	many	CASSLEFGDEAFF
TRBV6-5	TRBJ1-2	many	CASSYGQEYGYTF
TRBV20-1	NA	NA	CSAEDYHNEQFF